This paragraph reports one TCR beta chain. The CDR3 consists of 15 residues. Germline CDR1 reads KGHSH; CDR2 reads LQKENI. Trimming removed 3 bases from V and 6 bases from J; junction bases left unmatched: 7. The data stem from a study of blood T cell repertoires in COVID-19. All enrollees were about 18 to 100 years old and from around 25 US areas. Donors were grouped by their self-reported clinical history. Authors' analysis steps: For nucleated cells, counts were estimated from reference gene primer amplification. Sequenced by immunoSEQ multiplex PCR; TCRdb stores in-frame clones only, minus some. V and J calls and clone size come straight from that table; D and trimming were deduced from the DNA. The table shows about 170,000 clones, with 65% to 85% occurring only once.

The chain carries TRBV18 and TRBJ1-2; 10 nucleotides match TRBD1. The TCR was taken from a woman aged 45-60 years in a cohort exposed to, infected with or recovered from COVID-19 (not recorded which). The sequencing sample was made of PBMCs or T cells enriched from blood (not recorded which). CDR3 sequence (DNA): TGTGCCAGCTCACCGAGGGGACAGGGGACGGATGGCTACACCTTC. Protein: CASSPRGQGTDGYTF.